These 3 T cell receptor beta chains share one sample of origin, sequenced in a study of blood T cell repertoires in COVID-19. Produced via immunoSEQ multiplex PCR; TCRdb's table is partial and in-frame only. The sample has 150,000 to 200,000 clones, about four fifths seen once; the top ten hold 14%. The specimen sequenced was peripheral blood. These TCRs come from a woman aged 80 or over with acute or convalescent COVID-19.

The V gene is TRBV12-3 or TRBV12-4, the J gene TRBJ1-5; D possibly corresponds to TRBD1 (6 bases). The germline V and J ends were trimmed by 5 bases and 11 bases, with 16 bases remaining between them. This CDR3 has 13 amino acids. The CDR3 bases are TGTGCCAGCAGTAATGACAGGAGACTTGCCCAGCATTTT. Translation gives CASSNDRRLAQHF.

The chain uses TRBV7-2 and TRBJ2-7; 10 bases align to TRBD1. This CDR3 contains 18 residues. With V trimmed by 1 base and J by 4 bases, 13 bases remained unmatched. Germline-derived CDR1 and CDR2 are SGHTA and FQGNSA. The DNA of the CDR3 is TGTGCCAGCAGCTTAGTTCTCGGGCTAGGGGACAGGGGATACGAGCAGTACTTC. This codes for CASSLVLGLGDRGYEQYF.

Notes on this clone: An end of the junction differs from the germline gene, which may be a read error. The V gene is TRBV4-1, the J gene TRBJ2-7, with 10 positions matching TRBD2. Germline assignment: CDR1 MGHRA and CDR2 YSYEKL. This CDR3 has 18 residues. Here the CDR3 reads CASRQEALGLAENYEQYF. CDR3 sequence (DNA): TGCGCCAGCAGGCAAGAGGCCCTTGGACTAGCGGAAAACTACGAGCAGTACTTC.